A single sample gave rise to the 28 T cell receptor beta chains below, sequenced in a study of STAT5B mutations in CD4+ large granular lymphocyte leukemia. Clones were read by immunoSEQ multiplex PCR, and TCRdb kept only the in-frame ones, dropping some. Of 8,000 to 10,000 clones in the sample, roughly 89% are singletons; the top ten hold roughly 50%. Sequences were obtained from PBMCs. The receptors derive from a woman in her seventies with CD4+ T-cell large granular lymphocyte leukemia.

This clone appeared a single time. The rearrangement uses TRBV28 and TRBJ1-5, with D unclear. The CDR3 loop spans 15 amino acids. V was shortened by 3 bases and J by 2 bases, with 11 bases between the two germline ends. The germline gives CDR1 MDHEN, CDR2 SYDVKM. CDR3 nucleotides: TGTGCCAGCAGTTTTTCGACGGTCGGCAATCAGCCCCAGCATTTT. Its translation is CASSFSTVGNQPQHF. The complete variable domain, with remaining parts taken from reference TRBV28 and TRBJ1-5, reads DVKVTQSSRYLVKRTGEKVFLECVQDMDHENMFWYRQDPGLGLRLIYFSYDVKMKEKGDIPEGYSVSREKKERFSLILESASTNQTSMYLCASSFSTVGNQPQHFGDGTRLSIL.

This clone was seen once. This chain uses TRBV28 with TRBJ1-6; no clear D gene. The ends were cut back, 6 bases at V and 7 bases at J, with 10 bases in the middle. The CDR3 totals 13 residues. Germline V gene data show CDR1 as MDHEN and CDR2 as SYDVKM. CDR3 sequence: CASRVKENSPLHF. The CDR3 coding sequence is TGTGCCAGCAGAGTGAAGGAGAATTCACCCCTCCACTTT.

The CDR3 DNA follows: TGTGCCATCAGTGACCCCGGACAAGGGGACTACGAGCAGTACTTC. This encodes CAISDPGQGDYEQYF. V and J are TRBV10-3 and TRBJ2-7, with D tentatively TRBD1 (5 bases). The CDR3 length is 15 residues. Germline CDR1 ENHRY, CDR2 SYGVKD. Trimming took off 3 bases at V and 3 bases at J, with 15 bases between the two ends.

This clone turned up a few times. This same CDR3 is encoded by further DNA sequences in the sample. The chain recombines TRBV5-1 with TRBJ1-4, with 8 bases lining up with TRBD1. The germline CDR1 and CDR2 sequences are SGHRS and YFSETQ. After removal of 4 bases from V and 8 bases from J, the junction contained 7 bases not matched to a gene. The CDR3 totals 14 residues. DNA of the CDR3: TGCGCCAGCAGCACCGGGACAGGCGAAGAAAAACTGTTTTTT. Amino acids: CASSTGTGEEKLFF. Complete variable domain (other parts from reference TRBV5-1 and TRBJ1-4): KAGVTQTPRYLIKTRGQQVTLSCSPISGHRSVSWYQQTPGQGLQFLFEYFSETQRNKGNFPGRFSGRQFSNSRSEMNVSTLELGDSALYLCASSTGTGEEKLFFGSGTQLSVL.

The chain employs TRBV29-1 and TRBJ1-5; no clear D. V was shortened by 5 bases and J by 2 bases, with 13 bases between the two germline ends. Per the germline V gene, CDR1 is SQVTM and CDR2 is ANQGSEA. The CDR3 runs to 14 residues. The CDR3 reads CSVNAGSGNQPQHF. The DNA for the CDR3 is TGCAGCGTTAACGCGGGATCGGGCAATCAGCCCCAGCATTTT.

The rearrangement links TRBV5-1 to TRBJ2-7; maybe TRBD1 (6 bases). The V and J ends lost 0 bases and 0 bases respectively, with 10 bases between them. The V gene's germline CDR1 is SGHRS and CDR2 YFSETQ. This CDR3 has 15 residues. The DNA of the CDR3 is TGCGCCAGCAGCTTGGTTAGGGGGAGCTCCTACGAGCAGTACTTC. This gives the protein CASSLVRGSSYEQYF.

This chain joins TRBV11-2 and TRBJ2-6; D may be TRBD2 (6 bases). The CDR3 has 19 residues. Germline values: CDR1 SGHAT, CDR2 FQNNGV. The V end was cut by 6 bases, the J end by 0 bases, with 21 bases between. The CDR3: CASSSPGGRHYSGANVLTF. The CDR3 region has the DNA TGTGCCAGCAGTTCCCCTGGGGGGAGGCACTACTCTGGGGCCAACGTCCTGACTTTC.

This sequence joins TRBV30 and TRBJ2-5; D is ambiguous. Deletions cut 2 bases from V and 11 bases from J, with 15 bases between. CDR3 length: 12 amino acids. Looked up from germline, CDR1 is GTSNPN and CDR2 is SVGIG (reference sequence). As DNA, the CDR3 is TGTGCCTGGAGTAACCAGAGGATCGATCAGTACTTC. This translates into CAWSNQRIDQYF.

The J gene is TRBJ1-2, the V gene TRBV5-6; 10 nucleotides align to TRBD1. CDR1 is SGHDT and CDR2 is YYEEEE in the germline V gene. The CDR3 runs 15 residues. Trimming at V came to 0 bases and at J to 4 bases, leaving 3 bases not matched to a gene. The CDR3 spells CASSLGDRGPYGYTF. The DNA of the CDR3 is TGTGCCAGCAGCTTGGGGGACAGGGGACCCTATGGCTACACCTTC.

The J gene is TRBJ1-2, the V gene TRBV6-1, with a tentative D call TRBD1 (5 bases). Trimming took 3 bases from V and 8 from J, leaving 13 bases between them. CDR1 MNHNS and CDR2 SASEGT come from the germline V gene. The length of the CDR3 is 13 residues. DNA of the CDR3: TGTGCCAGCAGTGACAGGGTTCGGGGGGGCTACACCTTC. Translated: CASSDRVRGGYTF.

The chain has TRBV6-1 and TRBJ2-3, with 7 nucleotides matching TRBD1. J lost 3 bases, V lost 11 bases, and 11 bases had no gene match. The CDR3 contains 14 residues. Germline V CDR1 and CDR2: MNHNS, SASEGT. The chain's CDR3 is CAAQRQGRTDTQYF. The CDR3 DNA reads TGTGCCGCCCAGAGACAGGGAAGAACAGATACGCAGTATTTT.

This rearrangement joins TRBV11-2 to TRBJ2-2, with D uncertain. There are 16 residues in the CDR3. Germline V lookup: CDR1 SGHAT, CDR2 FQNNGV. Trimming cost V 3 bases and J 1 base, with 12 bases left between them. The CDR3 bases are TGTGCCAGCAGCTTTGGTACGGGTTTGAACACCGGGGAGCTGTTTTTT. It is translated as CASSFGTGLNTGELFF.

This sequence joins TRBV4-2 and TRBJ2-5, with 7 bases aligning to TRBD1. Trimming took 1 base from V and 5 from J; bases not matched to a gene: 10. Germline V lookup: CDR1 LGHNA, CDR2 YNFKEQ. The CDR3 totals 16 residues. In DNA, the CDR3 is TGTGCCAGCAGCCAAGGCACAGGGGTCAGGAACGAGACCCAGTACTTC. Protein sequence: CASSQGTGVRNETQYF.

The CDR3 region is CASSLNSGFGANVLTF. Written as DNA, the CDR3 is TGTGCCAGCAGCTTAAACTCGGGTTTTGGGGCCAACGTCCTGACTTTC. The V and J genes are TRBV5-6 and TRBJ2-6, with D uncertain. This CDR3 spans 16 amino acids. Germline V gene sequence: CDR1 SGHDT, CDR2 YYEEEE. The V end lost 2 bases, the J end lost 3 bases, and 12 bases lay between the germline ends.

The J gene is TRBJ1-1, the V gene TRBV29-1; D not resolved. The V end was cut by 7 bases, the J end by 1 base, with 16 bases between. The length of the CDR3 is 14 residues. Germline V lookup: CDR1 SQVTM, CDR2 ANQGSEA. The CDR3 sequence is CSALEVAGNTEAFF. CDR3 sequence (DNA): TGCAGCGCTCTGGAGGTTGCGGGGAACACTGAAGCTTTCTTT.

The rearrangement links TRBV11-2 to TRBJ2-3; D remains ambiguous. The CDR3 is 12 residues long. The germline V and J ends were trimmed by 8 bases and 3 bases, with 9 bases remaining between them. Germline V gene data show CDR1 as SGHAT and CDR2 as FQNNGV. The CDR3 protein is CASASNTDTQYF. The DNA for the CDR3 is TGTGCCAGCGCCAGTAATACAGATACGCAGTATTTT. The variable domain in full, with the rest retrieved from reference TRBV11-2 and TRBJ2-3, is EAGVAQSPRYKIIEKRQSVAFWCNPISGHATLYWYQQILGQGPKLLIQFQNNGVVDDSQLPKDRFSAERLKGVDSTLKIQPAKLEDSAVYLCASASNTDTQYFGPGTRLTVL.

This clone was counted once. The chain is built from TRBV19 and TRBJ1-4; TRBD1 might be the D (6 bases). CDR1 LNHDA and CDR2 SQIVND come from the germline V gene (reference sequence). Trimming pared 4 bases from V and 7 bases from J, leaving 13 bases between. The CDR3 runs 14 residues. CDR3 residues: CASSNQGLSEKLFF. DNA for the CDR3: TGTGCCAGTAGTAACCAGGGGCTATCTGAAAAACTGTTTTTT.

The chain has TRBV12-5 and TRBJ1-3; 7 positions match TRBD1. After removal of 0 bases from V and 1 base from J, the junction contained 3 bases not matched to a gene. The germline V gene has CDR1 LGHNT and CDR2 FRNRAP. The CDR3 contains 16 residues. Here the CDR3 reads CASGLVVTGSGNTIYF. In nucleotides, the CDR3 is TGTGCTAGTGGTTTGGTGGTGACAGGGTCTGGAAACACCATATATTTT.

V and J are TRBV25-1 and TRBJ2-7; 10 nucleotides match TRBD1. The CDR3 runs 13 residues. With 3 bases clipped from V and 9 bases from J, the junction kept 5 bases outside the gene matches. Germline loops: CDR1 MGHDK, CDR2 SYGVNS. This chain's CDR3 is CASSEGQGYRQYF. CDR3 DNA: TGTGCCAGCAGTGAGGGACAGGGGTATCGGCAGTACTTC.

CDR3: CASSMPGSYEQYF. The CDR3 nucleotides are TGTGCCAGTAGTATGCCCGGCAGCTACGAGCAGTACTTC. The chain carries TRBV19 and TRBJ2-7; unclear D gene. Trimming took off 3 bases at V and 3 bases at J, with 9 bases between the two ends. Germline CDR1 reads LNHDA; CDR2 reads SQIVND (reference sequence). The CDR3 loop spans 13 amino acids.

This sequence joins TRBV10-3 and TRBJ1-6; a weak D match, TRBD1 (5 bases). Germline V gives CDR1 ENHRY, CDR2 SYGVKD. The germline V and J ends were trimmed by 3 bases and 9 bases, with 12 bases remaining between them. The CDR3 extends over 14 amino acids. For the CDR3, the DNA is TGTGCCATCAGTGAAATGCGGGGGAGTTCACCCCTCCACTTT. This translates into CAISEMRGSSPLHF.

V usage is TRBV4-2 and J usage is TRBJ2-1; TRBD1 agrees at 7 bases. Per the germline V gene, CDR1 is LGHNA and CDR2 is YNFKEQ. Germline trimming cut 0 bases from V and 5 bases from J; bases unmatched to any gene: 4. This CDR3 region has 15 residues. The CDR3 bases are TGTGCCAGCAGCCAAGAAGGGGGCCAGAACAATGAGCAGTTCTTC. It is translated as CASSQEGGQNNEQFF.

The CDR3 DNA is TGTGCCAGCAGCTACCCCCAACTAGCGGGGGGGCCAGATACGCAGTATTTT. Its translation: CASSYPQLAGGPDTQYF. V usage is TRBV10-3 and J usage is TRBJ2-3; 13 bases fit TRBD2. The V and J ends lost 10 bases and 4 bases, in that order; junction bases with no gene match: 14. The CDR3 contains 17 residues. Per the germline V gene, CDR1 is ENHRY and CDR2 is SYGVKD.

The chain couples TRBV7-6 to TRBJ2-5, with D unresolved. From germline, CDR1 is SGHVS and CDR2 FNYEAQ. This CDR3 is built from 14 residues. Trimming left V 5 bases short and J 2 bases short, with 12 bases between. For the CDR3, the DNA is TGTGCCAGCAGCGCCAGTCAGATACAAGAGACCCAGTACTTC. Protein product: CASSASQIQETQYF.

This sequence joins TRBV9 and TRBJ1-1; D uncertain. Looked up from germline, CDR1 is SGDLS and CDR2 is YYNGEE. This CDR3 is 13 amino acids long. V shed 0 bases and J shed 5 bases, with 8 bases lying between them. The CDR3 protein is CASSVEGRTEAFF. In DNA, the CDR3 is TGTGCCAGCAGCGTAGAAGGGAGGACTGAAGCTTTCTTT.

A remark on this clone: One junction end disagrees with the germline gene, perhaps due to a read error. CDR3 bases: TGTGCCAGCCGACTTAGCGGGACAGGGGATTCACCTCTCCACTTT. Translation gives CASRLSGTGDSPLHF. V usage is TRBV2 and J usage is TRBJ1-6, with TRBD1 matching over 10 bases. CDR3 length: 15 residues. Per the germline V gene, CDR1 is SNHLY and CDR2 is FYNNEI.

The chain combines TRBV28 with TRBJ1-5; the D gene is possibly TRBD1 (5 bases). Per the germline V gene, CDR1 is MDHEN and CDR2 is SYDVKM. V was shortened by 7 bases and J by 2 bases, with 15 bases between the two germline ends. The CDR3 extends over 15 amino acids. Written as DNA, the CDR3 is TGTGCCAGCATCACCGGGGGTGAGGGCAATCAGCCCCAGCATTTT. Encoded protein: CASITGGEGNQPQHF. The entire variable domain, with the rest obtained from reference TRBV28 and TRBJ1-5, is as follows: DVKVTQSSRYLVKRTGEKVFLECVQDMDHENMFWYRQDPGLGLRLIYFSYDVKMKEKGDIPEGYSVSREKKERFSLILESASTNQTSMYLCASITGGEGNQPQHFGDGTRLSIL.

The chain employs TRBV7-3 and TRBJ2-5; D is possibly TRBD1 or TRBD2 (5 bases each). The CDR3 is 14 residues long. V was shortened by 5 bases and J by 2 bases, with 12 bases between the two germline ends. The germline V gene encodes CDR1 SGHTA and CDR2 FQGTGA. The CDR3 DNA reads as TGTGCCAGCAGCCCCACGGGACCGCAAGAGACCCAGTACTTC. This codes for CASSPTGPQETQYF.